The sequence of this T cell receptor beta chain was determined in a study of sequential checkpoint blockade in melanoma. Study-level information: Patients were randomized 1:1 to nivolumab-then-ipilimumab or ipilimumab-then-nivolumab first-line. Under 25 patients had matched tumor biopsies before treatment and at week 13 after nivolumab or ipilimumab alone. Each arm's sequence ended with maintenance nivolumab.

Germline V gives CDR1 MDHEN, CDR2 SYDVKM. The V gene lost 8 bases and the J gene lost 4 bases, with 9 bases spanning the gap. The CDR3 is 13 amino acids. This clone was seen many times. Its antigen is unknown. The treatment was: randomized to nivolumab then ipilimumab (arm A) or the reverse (arm B). Some clones are missing from TCRdb's copy, which holds only in-frame ones; the method was immunoSEQ multiplex PCR. This sample has about 21,000 clones, with around 25% found just once. Study findings and constraints: Pretreatment TIL clonality tracked with response in the nivolumab-first arm.

The sample consisted of tumor tissue (inferred from file names), taken from a patient given nivolumab and ipilimumab in sequence. This receptor was obtained from a human donor with melanoma. The chain employs TRBV28 and TRBJ2-6; D is perhaps TRBD1 (5 bases). The CDR3 here is CASGRVGANVLTF. In DNA form, the CDR3 reads TGTGCCAGCGGCAGGGTCGGGGCCAACGTCCTGACTTTC.